What follows are 14 T cell receptor beta chains derived from one specimen sequenced in a study of cytomegalovirus exposure and HLA in healthy donors. Assay: immunoSEQ multiplex PCR; the TCRdb copy retains only in-frame clones and omits some. The sample lists about 95,000 clones; 85% were seen once. The sequenced sample consisted of PBMCs. The receptors here all came from a man younger than 35 in good health and CMV-seropositive.

This clone was detected only a few times. The chain has TRBV5-1 and TRBJ1-1; TRBD1 agrees at 8 bases. Losses at the gene ends were 4 bases for V and 4 bases for J; bases not matched to a gene: 6. CDR1 SGHRS and CDR2 YFSETQ come from the germline V gene. This CDR3 is built from 14 residues. CDR3 nucleotides: TGCGCCAGCAGCACCAGGGGGCAAGGCACTGAAGCTTTCTTT. Translating it yields CASSTRGQGTEAFF.

This chain connects TRBV9 to TRBJ1-1; TRBD1 is a possible D gene (5 bases). V lost 4 bases and J lost 0, with 13 bases in between. This CDR3 has 15 amino acids. The germline V gene encodes CDR1 SGDLS and CDR2 YYNGEE. CDR3 amino acids: CASSFSGTVNTEAFF. Written as DNA, the CDR3 is TGTGCCAGCAGCTTCAGCGGGACGGTGAACACTGAAGCTTTCTTT.

This clone was seen only once. This chain uses TRBV5-8 with TRBJ1-1, with 10 positions matching TRBD1. With 0 bases clipped from V and 5 bases from J, the junction kept 4 bases outside the gene matches. The CDR3 is 15 amino acids. Per the germline V gene, CDR1 is SGHTS and CDR2 is YDEGEE. Written as DNA, the CDR3 is TGTGCCAGCAGCTTGGGGACAGGGGGAATGACTGAAGCTTTCTTT. It yields the protein CASSLGTGGMTEAFF.

The chain carries TRBV5-1 and TRBJ2-1; 14 nucleotides align to TRBD2. This CDR3 is built from 15 residues. Germline loops: CDR1 SGHRS, CDR2 YFSETQ. The ends lost 5 bases at V and 5 bases at J; junction bases unmatched: 3. This CDR3 reads CASSWTSGRNNEQFF. The CDR3 bases are TGCGCCAGCAGTTGGACTAGCGGGAGGAACAATGAGCAGTTCTTC.

This chain joins TRBV5-4 and TRBJ2-1; 9 bases fit TRBD2. J was trimmed by 7 bases and V by 3 bases; bases with no gene match: 11. CDR3 length equals 16 residues. Germline values: CDR1 SGHNT, CDR2 YYREEE (reference sequence). Here the CDR3 DNA reads TGTGCCAGCAGCTGGGGGGGACTAGCCGCCGGAAATGAGCAGTTCTTC. Encoded protein: CASSWGGLAAGNEQFF.

This clone has a handful of counts. The chain joins TRBV13 to TRBJ2-7, with 12 bases fitting TRBD2. The germline V gene encodes CDR1 PRHDT and CDR2 FYEKMQ (reference sequence). Trimming at V came to 7 bases and at J to 2 bases, leaving 3 bases not matched to a gene. There are 14 residues in the CDR3. The CDR3 DNA reads TGTGCCAGCACCGGGACTAGCGGGCCCTACGAGCAGTACTTC. Amino acids: CASTGTSGPYEQYF. Full variable domain (remainder filled in from reference TRBV13 and TRBJ2-7): AAGVIQSPRHLIKEKRETATLKCYPIPRHDTVYWYQQGPGQDPQFLISFYEKMQSDKGSIPDRFSAQQFSDYHSELNMSSLELGDSALYFCASTGTSGPYEQYFGPGTRLTVT.

This chain connects TRBV7-6 to TRBJ1-1; D call uncertain. CDR3 length: 14 residues. The germline CDR1 and CDR2 sequences are SGHVS and FNYEAQ. Between the trimmed V and J ends, which lost 0 bases and 2 bases, there was a span of 7 bases. CDR3 in amino acids: CASSLAGVNTEAFF. CDR3 bases: TGTGCCAGCAGCTTAGCCGGGGTTAACACTGAAGCTTTCTTT. Full variable domain (outside the CDR3, taken from reference TRBV7-6 and TRBJ1-1): GAGVSQSPRYKVTKRGQDVALRCDPISGHVSLYWYRQALGQGPEFLTYFNYEAQQDKSGLPNDRFSAERPEGSISTLTIQRTEQRDSAMYRCASSLAGVNTEAFFGQGTRLTVV.

CDR3 amino acids: CASSYGTGAQYF. In DNA form, the CDR3 reads TGTGCCAGCAGTTACGGGACAGGGGCGCAGTACTTC. The chain uses TRBV6-6 and TRBJ2-7, with 10 bases identical to TRBD1. Unmatched junction bases numbered 1, after V lost 2 bases and J lost 9 bases. Germline-derived CDR1 and CDR2 are MNHNY and SVGAGI (reference sequence). The CDR3 consists of 12 residues.

V gene TRBV7-6 combines with J gene TRBJ2-1; 8 nucleotides match TRBD1. V lost 5 bases and J lost 0; bases outside the gene matches: 3. The CDR3 has 15 amino acids. The germline gives CDR1 SGHVS, CDR2 FNYEAQ. DNA of the CDR3: TGTGCCAGCAGCCACGGGACAGGCTCCTACAATGAGCAGTTCTTC. Protein: CASSHGTGSYNEQFF.

The rearrangement uses TRBV7-8 and TRBJ2-1; TRBD2 aligns across 11 bases. CDR3 length equals 17 residues. Trimming removed 5 bases from V and 5 bases from J; junction bases left unmatched: 11. Germline-derived CDR1 and CDR2 are SGHVS and FQNEAQ. The CDR3 DNA reads as TGTGCCAGCAGCCCTTCCCCTGGACTAGCGGGCGACAATGAGCAGTTCTTC. As protein: CASSPSPGLAGDNEQFF.

This sequence joins TRBV27 and TRBJ1-2; the D gene is possibly TRBD1 (6 bases). CDR1 and CDR2 from the germline V gene are MNHEY and SMNVEV (reference sequence). Trimming left V 8 bases short and J 4 bases short, with 14 bases between. The length of the CDR3 is 13 residues. The CDR3 reads CASSNRVTYGYTF. Here the CDR3 DNA reads TGTGCCAGCTCAAACAGGGTTACCTATGGCTACACCTTC.

This chain connects TRBV19 to TRBJ1-5; TRBD1 agrees at 12 bases. This CDR3 has 15 amino acids. CDR1 and CDR2 (germline): LNHDA, SQIVND (reference sequence). V lost 6 bases to trimming and J lost 8 bases; unmatched junction nucleotides: 8. The CDR3 DNA is TGTGCCAGTAGACCGGGACAGGGGGCATGGAAGCCCCAGCATTTT. This sequence encodes CASRPGQGAWKPQHF.

The chain links TRBV18 to TRBJ1-5; tentative D call: TRBD1 (6 bases). The germline V gene has CDR1 KGHSH and CDR2 LQKENI. The V end was cut by 1 base, the J end by 0 bases, with 13 bases between. This CDR3 is 17 amino acids long. DNA of the CDR3: TGTGCCAGCTCACCACAAAACAACAGGGTTAGCAATCAGCCCCAGCATTTT. Translating gives CASSPQNNRVSNQPQHF.

The chain carries TRBV6-6 and TRBJ2-3, with 15 positions matching TRBD2. V shed 5 bases, J shed 4 bases, and the junction held 4 bases outside the gene matches. The germline gives CDR1 MNHNY, CDR2 SVGAGI (reference sequence). CDR3 length: 16 residues. CDR3: CASSPRTSGRADTQYF. CDR3 in DNA: TGTGCCAGCAGTCCACGGACTAGCGGGAGGGCAGATACGCAGTATTTT.